This T cell receptor (beta chain) was recovered during a study of blood T cell repertoires in COVID-19. Study context: Acute and convalescent COVID-19 samples came from the United States, Italy and Spain. PBMCs, B-cell-depleted T cells, or T cells were the source of the cDNA or gDNA that made up the material.

Source study methods: Amplification of reference gene primers was used by the study to estimate nucleated cell counts. The method was immunoSEQ multiplex PCR; TCRdb's version includes in-frame clones alone and lacks a portion of them. Clone size and V and J calls were adopted from that table, with D and trimming inferred from the DNA. This table has some 250,000 clones, 70% to 90% appearing once. Seattle patient enrollment occurred during active infection, with longitudinal follow-up thereafter. CDR1 is SGHAT and CDR2 is FQNNGV in the germline V gene. Trimming cost V 1 base and J 2 bases, with 11 bases left between them. The CDR3 has 15 residues.

The V and J genes are TRBV11-2 and TRBJ1-2; TRBD1 is a possible D gene (6 bases). The source of this sequence is a woman aged 60-75 years with COVID-19, enrolled during active disease. Input material: peripheral blood. The CDR3 sequence is CASSLAQGRNYGYTF. DNA of the CDR3: TGTGCCAGCAGCTTAGCACAGGGTAGGAACTATGGCTACACCTTC.